The source of this T cell receptor (beta chain) is a study of CD8+ T cells in alopecia areata. Study conclusions and caveats: On tofacitinib, scalp and blood still held many of the expanded lesional clones.

Extraction of RNA preceded its reverse transcription into cDNA, which served as the sequencing template. Sequencing used immunoSEQ multiplex PCR; TCRdb keeps in-frame clones, though not all of them. The sample carries roughly 150,000 clones, roughly 50% recorded once. Treatment defined: oral pan-JAK inhibitor, 5-10 mg twice daily. Punch biopsies of lesional scalp, plus peripheral blood, were taken from alopecia areata patients. In regard to this clone: Antigen specificity is unknown.

Trimming cost V 2 bases and J 3 bases, with 11 bases left between them. The CDR3 totals 14 residues. Germline loops: CDR1 SQVTM, CDR2 ANQGSEA. The sequenced sample was CD8+ T cells sorted from blood, obtained at week 4, from a patient treated with tofacitinib. The receptor was derived from a human donor with alopecia areata. The V call is TRBV29-1, the J call TRBJ2-1; perhaps TRBD1 as D (6 bases). In DNA, the CDR3 is TGCAGCGTTGAAAACCGGGACAACTACAATGAGCAGTTCTTC. Its translation is CSVENRDNYNEQFF.